This T cell receptor (beta chain) originates from a study of control samples from healthy donors and cancer patients. Produced via immunoSEQ multiplex PCR; TCRdb's table is partial and in-frame only. The sample includes approximately 97,000 clones, roughly 80% seen only once; the top ten take around a fifth. Trimming shortened V by 8 bases and J by 13 bases, and 23 bases separated the two germline ends. This CDR3 is built from 13 residues. The V gene's germline CDR1 is MNHEY and CDR2 SVGAGI. The TCR was taken from a man under 40 in good health. The chain has TRBV6-5 and TRBJ1-1; no clear D. Sequencing used blood. CDR3 region: CASFPTGNLGVFF. CDR3 bases: TGTGCCAGCTTTCCCACTGGAAACCTTGGGGTTTTCTTT.